One T cell receptor beta chain is described in this entry. Its antigen is not identified. Germline V CDR1 and CDR2: SGDLS, YYNGEE. The V gene end was trimmed by 2 bases and the J gene end by 2 bases; junction bases not matched to a gene: 2. The CDR3 contains 15 residues. The record originates from a study of cytomegalovirus exposure and HLA in healthy donors. The study, taken as a whole, reports: According to a later analysis, most TCR beta chains associated with CMV appeared HLA-restricted. Earlier findings revealed that most TCR beta V segments proved productive either about 90% or about 30% of the time.

PCR involved 60 Vbeta and 13 Jbeta primers. Clones were read by immunoSEQ multiplex PCR, and TCRdb kept only the in-frame ones, dropping some. There are about 190,000 clones in the sample; approximately 80% occur only once, and 2% to 2.5% lies in the top ten. The chain combines TRBV9 with TRBJ2-5, with 11 nucleotides matching TRBD2. The sequence was obtained from a male donor in good health and CMV-seronegative. Material for sequencing was PBMCs. CDR3 sequence (DNA): TGTGCCAGCAGCGTGGGACTAGCGGAACAAGAGACCCAGTACTTC. Its protein product is CASSVGLAEQETQYF.